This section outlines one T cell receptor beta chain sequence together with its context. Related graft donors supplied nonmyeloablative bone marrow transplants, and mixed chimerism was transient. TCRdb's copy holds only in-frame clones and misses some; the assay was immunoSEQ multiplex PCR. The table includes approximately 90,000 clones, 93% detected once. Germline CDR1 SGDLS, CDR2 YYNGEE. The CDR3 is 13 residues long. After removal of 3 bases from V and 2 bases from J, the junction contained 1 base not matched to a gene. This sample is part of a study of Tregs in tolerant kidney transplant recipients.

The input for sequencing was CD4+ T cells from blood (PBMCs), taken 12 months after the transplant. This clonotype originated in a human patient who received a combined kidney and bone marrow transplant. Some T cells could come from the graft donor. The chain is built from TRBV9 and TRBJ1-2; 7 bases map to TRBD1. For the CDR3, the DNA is TGTGCCAGCAGCGGGGACAGAAACTATGGCTACACCTTC. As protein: CASSGDRNYGYTF.